This entry lists 32 T cell receptor beta chains sequenced from one sample in a study of immune cell composition in non-small cell lung cancer. Profiled with immunoSEQ multiplex PCR; TCRdb holds only in-frame clones, not every one. The data hold thousands of clones, with about 71% observed a single time. The normal lung sample lay at least 3 cm, and maximally far, from the tumour. In addition, the sample was reused for a study of CD4 T cells in lung cancer.

What was sequenced was non-adjacent lung tissue. Every receptor here comes from a human donor with non-small cell lung cancer.

The chain uses TRBV4-1 and TRBJ2-5; 9 bases fit TRBD1. Germline CDR1 MGHRA, CDR2 YSYEKL. This CDR3 has 17 residues. The V gene end was trimmed by 0 bases and the J gene end by 5 bases; junction bases not matched to a gene: 10. The DNA for the CDR3 is TGCGCCAGCAGCCAAGAGCTTGGGACAGGGATGGGGGAGACCCAGTACTTC. It translates to CASSQELGTGMGETQYF.

V gene TRBV9 combines with J gene TRBJ1-2; 8 bases line up with TRBD1. Germline lookup yields CDR1 SGDLS and CDR2 YYNGEE. The ends lost 0 bases at V and 5 bases at J; junction bases unmatched: 15. This CDR3 is 18 amino acids long. DNA for the CDR3: TGTGCCAGCAGCGTAGAGCACGTGGGAGGACAGGGAATTTATGGCTACACCTTC. It is translated as CASSVEHVGGQGIYGYTF.

J is TRBJ1-1 and V is TRBV21-1. TRBV21-1 counts as a pseudogene. The CDR3 loop spans 14 amino acids. The CDR3 sequence is CASSKAGGCIEAFF. In DNA, the CDR3 is TGTGCCAGCAGCAAAGCGGGGGGGTGCATTGAAGCTTTCTTT.

V is TRBV11-2 and J is TRBJ2-7; D perhaps matches TRBD1 (6 bases). CDR1 is SGHAT and CDR2 is FQNNGV in the germline V gene. Trimming shortened V by 5 bases and J by 2 bases, and 13 bases separated the two germline ends. The CDR3 covers 14 residues. The CDR3 loop is CASSMRQAAYEQYV. CDR3 bases: TGTGCCAGCAGCATGAGACAGGCCGCCTACGAGCAGTACGTC.

Sample share makes this clone large. The CDR3 DNA is TGTGCCAGCAGTCCTCGGGAGGGAGAGACCCAGTACTTC. Amino acid sequence: CASSPREGETQYF. The rearrangement joins TRBV27 to TRBJ2-5; 8 nucleotides match TRBD2. From germline, CDR1 is MNHEY and CDR2 SMNVEV (reference sequence). The CDR3 covers 13 residues. V trimming: 5 bases; J trimming: 4 bases; junction bases outside the gene matches: 3.

This chain links TRBV5-4 with TRBJ2-3, with 11 bases that match TRBD2. V lost 4 bases, J lost 5 bases, and 12 bases stayed unmatched. From germline, CDR1 is SGHNT and CDR2 YYREEE (reference sequence). The CDR3 spans 17 residues. The CDR3 region has the DNA TGTGCCAGCAGCGCAGGGACTAGCGGCCCCGCGGGAGATACGCAGTATTTT. Translated, it gives CASSAGTSGPAGDTQYF.

The V call is TRBV7-9, the J call TRBJ1-5; TRBD1 aligns across 8 bases. V lost 2 bases, J lost 5 bases, and 5 bases stayed unmatched. From germline, CDR1 is SEHNR and CDR2 FQNEAQ (reference sequence). This CDR3 spans 15 amino acids. CDR3 nucleotide sequence: TGTGCCAGCAGCTTATCCGACAGGGGCGATCAGCCCCAGCATTTT. Amino acid sequence: CASSLSDRGDQPQHF.

The CDR3 sequence is CASRAGQSPNYGYTF. CDR3 sequence (DNA): TGTGCCAGCAGGGCTGGGCAGAGCCCTAACTATGGCTACACCTTC. The V call is TRBV6-6, the J call TRBJ1-2; no clear D gene. CDR3 length: 15 amino acids. Germline CDR1 MNHNY, CDR2 SVGAGI (reference sequence). The V end was cut by 6 bases, the J end by 0 bases, with 14 bases between.

This clone was detected only a few times. The chain employs TRBV19 and TRBJ2-7; 7 bases line up with TRBD1. The germline V gene encodes CDR1 LNHDA and CDR2 SQIVND (reference sequence). The CDR3 has 13 residues. V was clipped by 5 bases and J by 6 bases; unmatched bases: 7. The CDR3 reads CASSPRQGTEQYV. DNA for the CDR3: TGTGCCAGTAGTCCTCGACAGGGAACCGAGCAGTACGTC.

This clone was detected a few times. The rearrangement uses TRBV25-1 and TRBJ2-6, with TRBD2 matching 13 bases. Trimming at V came to 4 bases and at J to 0 bases, leaving 3 bases not matched to a gene. CDR3 length equals 18 residues. Germline CDR1 MGHDK, CDR2 SYGVNS. The CDR3 region has the DNA TGTGCCAGCAGTGGTACTAGCGGGAGGGGCTCTGGGGCCAACGTCCTGACTTTC. Translated, it gives CASSGTSGRGSGANVLTF.

This clone was recorded once. V usage is TRBV6-5 and J usage is TRBJ2-2, with TRBD2 identical over 9 bases. Germline V gene data show CDR1 as MNHEY and CDR2 as SVGAGI. The length of the CDR3 is 14 residues. Trimming took 9 bases from V and 4 from J; bases not matched to a gene: 6. The CDR3 region is CASIAGESTGELFF. The DNA of the CDR3 is TGTGCCAGTATAGCGGGAGAGAGCACCGGGGAGCTGTTTTTT.

The chain is built from TRBV7-3 and TRBJ1-1; 9 positions match TRBD1. The length of the CDR3 is 12 residues. With V trimmed by 1 base and J by 9 bases, 0 bases remained unmatched. Germline V gene data show CDR1 as SGHTA and CDR2 as FQGTGA. The CDR3 loop reads CASSLNRGQAFF. DNA for the CDR3: TGTGCCAGCAGCTTAAACAGGGGGCAAGCTTTCTTT.

The chain recombines TRBV5-4 with TRBJ2-7; unclear D gene. This CDR3 is 12 amino acids long. V was pared by 1 base and J by 4 bases, with 6 bases between. CDR1 SGHNT and CDR2 YYREEE come from the germline V gene (reference sequence). DNA of the CDR3: TGTGCCAGCAGCTTGAACAGTTACGAGCAGTACGTC. Protein product: CASSLNSYEQYV.

J is TRBJ2-5 and V is TRBV5-1; D gene uncertain. CDR3 length: 13 amino acids. Germline values: CDR1 SGHRS, CDR2 YFSETQ. V lost 1 base and J 0 bases, leaving 4 bases between the germline ends. The CDR3 DNA sequence: TGCGCCAGCAGCTTGCAGTACCAAGAGACCCAGTACTTC. Translation: CASSLQYQETQYF.

The chain has TRBV6-6 and TRBJ1-3; tentative D call: TRBD1 (5 bases). The germline gives CDR1 MNHNY, CDR2 SVGAGI (reference sequence). V gave up 4 bases and J gave up 0 bases, with 10 bases separating them. This CDR3 contains 15 residues. DNA of the CDR3: TGTGCCAGCAGTTTCCAGACAGCCTCTGGAAACACCATATATTTT. Its translation: CASSFQTASGNTIYF.

The chain uses TRBV29-1 and TRBJ2-1; D is undetermined. Germline lookup yields CDR1 SQVTM and CDR2 ANQGSEA. The length of the CDR3 is 14 residues. Trimming pared 3 bases from V and 1 base from J, leaving 10 bases between. CDR3 DNA sequence: TGCAGCGTTGACGGCAGCGATTCCTACAATGAGCAGTTCTTC. This gives the protein CSVDGSDSYNEQFF.

The genes are TRBV7-9 and TRBJ2-1; 12 bases agree with TRBD1. The V gene's germline CDR1 is SEHNR and CDR2 FQNEAQ (reference sequence). With V trimmed by 2 bases and J by 12 bases, 11 bases remained unmatched. CDR3 length equals 16 residues. This CDR3 is CASSLSGQGATIGQFF. DNA of the CDR3: TGTGCCAGCAGCTTATCGGGACAGGGGGCAACAATCGGGCAGTTCTTC.

The gene calls are TRBV5-5 and TRBJ2-4; TRBD2 might be the D (7 bases). The ends were cut back, 4 bases at V and 7 bases at J, with 18 bases in the middle. The germline gives CDR1 SGHKS, CDR2 YYEKEE (reference sequence). The CDR3 is made up of 15 amino acids. The CDR3 sequence: CASSLVGGASNIQYF. CDR3 nucleotide sequence: TGTGCCAGCAGCCTGGTTGGGGGGGCGAGTAACATTCAGTACTTC.

V usage is TRBV6-5 and J usage is TRBJ2-1; weak D call: TRBD2 (5 bases). Germline CDR1 and CDR2: MNHEY and SVGAGI. V lost 3 bases and J lost 2, with 11 bases in between. This CDR3 is 15 amino acids long. The CDR3 coding sequence is TGTGCCAGCAGTTATAAAGGCGGGCCCTACAATGAGCAGTTCTTC. It specifies CASSYKGGPYNEQFF.

The chain joins TRBV6-1 to TRBJ2-7; 8 positions match TRBD1. In germline, CDR1 is MNHNS, CDR2 SASEGT. The CDR3 has 15 residues. Trimming cost V 2 bases and J 3 bases; bases outside gene matches: 6. This CDR3 reads CASSEQGAVGYEQYF. CDR3 bases: TGTGCCAGCAGTGAACAGGGGGCAGTCGGCTACGAGCAGTACTTC.

The V and J genes are TRBV28 and TRBJ2-1, with D maybe TRBD2 (6 bases). V lost 6 bases and J 4 bases, leaving 19 bases between the germline ends. This CDR3 is built from 16 residues. Germline CDR1 reads MDHEN; CDR2 reads SYDVKM. Here the CDR3 reads CASRPTGLALYNEQFF. Here the CDR3 DNA reads TGTGCCAGCAGGCCTACGGGACTCGCGTTGTACAATGAGCAGTTCTTC.

This chain links TRBV7-2 with TRBJ2-6; D unresolved. V lost 5 bases to trimming and J lost 5 bases, with 22 bases between them. The CDR3 covers 18 residues. Germline loops: CDR1 SGHTA, CDR2 FQGNSA. DNA of the CDR3: TGTGCCAGCAGCGGCTCGACAAGACGACAAAGTCGGGCCAACGTCCTGACTTTC. Translated, it gives CASSGSTRRQSRANVLTF.

The chain couples TRBV2 to TRBJ2-1; TRBD2 matches 7 bases. V was clipped by 1 base and J by 4 bases; unmatched bases: 4. From germline, CDR1 is SNHLY and CDR2 FYNNEI. The CDR3 spans 15 residues. In nucleotides, the CDR3 is TGTGCCAGCAGTGAAGGAGGGAGGGGTTACAATGAGCAGTTCTTC. Translation: CASSEGGRGYNEQFF. The entire variable domain, with the rest obtained from reference TRBV2 and TRBJ2-1, is as follows: EPEVTQTPSHQVTQMGQEVILRCVPISNHLYFYWYRQILGQKVEFLVSFYNNEISEKSEIFDDQFSVERPDGSNFTLKIRSTKLEDSAMYFCASSEGGRGYNEQFFGPGTRLTVL.

This sequence joins TRBV28 and TRBJ2-2, with D maybe TRBD1 (5 bases). CDR3 size: 14 residues. Trimming left V 6 bases short and J 0 bases short, with 8 bases between. The germline V gene encodes CDR1 MDHEN and CDR2 SYDVKM. The CDR3 is CASRGLPNTGELFF. In DNA form, the CDR3 reads TGTGCCAGCAGGGGGCTTCCGAACACCGGGGAGCTGTTTTTT.

This chain links TRBV5-4 with TRBJ2-7, with 7 bases lining up with TRBD2. Germline values: CDR1 SGHNT, CDR2 YYREEE (reference sequence). The CDR3 consists of 13 residues. J was trimmed by 7 bases and V by 0 bases; bases with no gene match: 4. The CDR3 sequence: CASSLAEAGEQYV. CDR3 bases: TGTGCCAGCAGCTTGGCCGAAGCGGGGGAGCAGTACGTC.

This clone was observed once. The V gene is TRBV5-1, the J gene TRBJ2-5; 8 bases are shared with TRBD2. This CDR3 comprises 15 residues. Germline values: CDR1 SGHRS, CDR2 YFSETQ. With V trimmed by 4 bases and J by 5 bases, 10 bases remained unmatched. DNA for the CDR3: TGCGCCAGCAGCCCGGGAAGGCGGGAGGAGGAGACCCAGTACTTC. It specifies CASSPGRREEETQYF.

The J gene is TRBJ2-1, the V gene TRBV9; perhaps TRBD1 as D (5 bases). V was pared by 3 bases and J by 5 bases, with 15 bases between. CDR1 is SGDLS and CDR2 is YYNGEE in the germline V gene. The CDR3 has 15 amino acids. CDR3 DNA sequence: TGTGCCAGCAGCGAAAAGCTGGGGCCGAACAATGAGCAGTTCTTC. Its translation is CASSEKLGPNNEQFF.

CDR3 protein: CASSSSRAGLLSGNTIYF. The CDR3 DNA follows: TGTGCCAGCAGCTCCTCCCGGGCAGGGCTTCTCTCTGGAAACACCATATATTTT. The rearrangement links TRBV5-6 to TRBJ1-3, with D possibly TRBD1 on 5 matching bases. Germline V gene lookup returns CDR1 SGHDT and CDR2 YYEEEE. This CDR3 has 18 residues. V lost 3 bases, J lost 0 bases, and 19 bases lay in between.

The V and J genes are TRBV19 and TRBJ2-7; TRBD1 matches at 7 bases. After removal of 5 bases from V and 4 bases from J, the junction contained 5 bases not matched to a gene. The V gene's germline CDR1 is LNHDA and CDR2 SQIVND (reference sequence). The CDR3 totals 13 residues. CDR3 in DNA: TGTGCCAGTAGTCCGGGACAGACATACGAGCAGTACGTC. Protein product: CASSPGQTYEQYV.

V usage is TRBV28 and J usage is TRBJ1-1; 9 nucleotides line up with TRBD1. The germline gives CDR1 MDHEN, CDR2 SYDVKM. There are 14 residues in the CDR3. The V and J ends lost 6 bases and 1 base, in that order; junction bases with no gene match: 3. CDR3 nucleotides: TGTGCCAGCAGAAAACAGGGGGCGAACACTGAAGCTTTCTTT. Encoded protein: CASRKQGANTEAFF.

The chain joins TRBV5-1 to TRBJ1-4; 8 bases align to TRBD1. This CDR3 comprises 14 residues. Germline V gene data show CDR1 as SGHRS and CDR2 as YFSETQ. After removal of 4 bases from V and 7 bases from J, the junction contained 6 bases not matched to a gene. This CDR3 is CASSDTGGGEKLFF. The DNA for the CDR3 is TGCGCCAGCAGCGATACAGGGGGGGGTGAAAAACTGTTTTTT.

This clone qualifies as medium-sized. The CDR3 loop reads CSAKGAQDGTNTGELFF. CDR3 sequence (DNA): TGCAGCGCTAAGGGGGCTCAGGACGGAACAAACACCGGGGAGCTGTTTTTT. This chain connects TRBV29-1 to TRBJ2-2; 7 bases line up with TRBD1. V lost 7 bases, J lost 2 bases, and 16 bases stayed unmatched. From germline, CDR1 is SQVTM and CDR2 ANQGSEA. The CDR3 runs to 17 residues.